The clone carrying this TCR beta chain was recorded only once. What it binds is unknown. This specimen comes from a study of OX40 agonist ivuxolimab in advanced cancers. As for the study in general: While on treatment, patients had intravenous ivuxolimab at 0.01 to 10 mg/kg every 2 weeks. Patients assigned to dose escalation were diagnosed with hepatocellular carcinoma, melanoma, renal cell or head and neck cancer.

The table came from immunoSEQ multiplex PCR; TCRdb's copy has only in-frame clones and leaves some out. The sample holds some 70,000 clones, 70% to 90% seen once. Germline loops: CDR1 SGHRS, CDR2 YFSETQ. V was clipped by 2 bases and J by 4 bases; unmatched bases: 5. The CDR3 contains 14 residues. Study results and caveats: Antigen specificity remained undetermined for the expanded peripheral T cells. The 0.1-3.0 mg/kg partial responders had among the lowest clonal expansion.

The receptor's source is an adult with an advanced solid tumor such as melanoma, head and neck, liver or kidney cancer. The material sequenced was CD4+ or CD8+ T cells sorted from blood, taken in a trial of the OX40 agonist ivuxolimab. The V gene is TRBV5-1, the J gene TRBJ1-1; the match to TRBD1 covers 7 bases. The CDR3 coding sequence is TGCGCCAGCAGCTTCACAGGGGATTTCACTGAAGCTTTCTTT. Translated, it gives CASSFTGDFTEAFF.